These 5 T cell receptor beta chains were sequenced from one sample in a study of graft-versus-host responses after intestinal transplantation. TCRdb's table, derived via immunoSEQ multiplex PCR, lists solely in-frame clones and lacks some. The sample includes 95,000 to 110,000 clones, 93% of them seen just once. Their cognate antigens are unknown. The sample was unstimulated CD8+ T cells sorted from spleen or lymph node cells, taken before intestinal transplant. The source is a human donor who received an intestinal transplant.

This chain links TRBV9 with TRBJ1-1; a weak D match, TRBD1 (6 bases). Trimming left V 3 bases short and J 4 bases short, with 16 bases between. The CDR3 is 15 residues long. Looked up from germline, CDR1 is SGDLS and CDR2 is YYNGEE. The CDR3: CASSAEGQRSTEAFF. CDR3 coding DNA: TGTGCCAGCAGCGCAGAGGGACAAAGGAGCACTGAAGCTTTCTTT.

The chain joins TRBV19 to TRBJ2-1; 8 bases agree with TRBD2. J was trimmed by 2 bases and V by 7 bases; bases with no gene match: 1. CDR1 and CDR2 (germline): LNHDA, SQIVND (reference sequence). The CDR3 extends over 13 amino acids. CDR3: CASIGGAYNEQFF. CDR3 nucleotides: TGTGCCAGTATCGGGGGGGCCTACAATGAGCAGTTCTTC.

V usage is TRBV6-5 and J usage is TRBJ2-5, with 7 bases lining up with TRBD1. J was trimmed by 1 base and V by 6 bases; bases with no gene match: 5. CDR1 MNHEY and CDR2 SVGAGI come from the germline V gene. The CDR3 is 14 amino acids. The CDR3 nucleotides are TGTGCCAGCAGCCGAGGACAGGCCCAAGAGACCCAGTACTTC. It is translated as CASSRGQAQETQYF.

DNA for the CDR3: TGTGCCAGCAGCTTGTACCATGAGCAGTTCTTC. It codes for CASSLYHEQFF. The V call is TRBV5-4, the J call TRBJ2-1; no clear D gene. CDR1 is SGHNT, CDR2 YYREEE, per germline (reference sequence). Trimming took 1 base from V and 8 from J, leaving 4 bases between them. The CDR3 has 11 amino acids.

The rearrangement links TRBV10-1 to TRBJ2-5, with D possibly matching TRBD1 (5 bases). Matching the DNA end better, TRBJ2-7 makes the J call doubtful. The CDR3 is 13 amino acids. The germline V gene has CDR1 WNHNN and CDR2 SYGVQD (reference sequence). CDR3 nucleotide sequence: TGCGCCAGCAGTCCGCAGGGCTCCTACGAGCAGTACTTC. Its protein is CASSPQGSYEQYF.